The 20 T cell receptor beta chains below all came from one sample that was sequenced in a study of T cell changes during pregnancy in multiple sclerosis. Assay used: immunoSEQ multiplex PCR; TCRdb lists only in-frame clones, some missing. The sample holds under 50,000 clones, around 90% seen once. The sequences come from CD4+ T cells from peripheral blood mononuclear cells, collected before pregnancy. Receptor source: a female donor with multiple sclerosis, enrolled in a pregnancy study.

This clone came up a few times. This chain uses TRBV15 with TRBJ1-5; no clear D. The CDR3 extends over 14 amino acids. Trimming cost V 0 bases and J 5 bases, with 8 bases left between them. Germline values: CDR1 LNHNV, CDR2 YYDKDF (reference sequence). CDR3 region: CATSRDIRDQPQHF. CDR3 coding DNA: TGTGCCACCAGCAGAGATATTCGAGATCAGCCCCAGCATTTT.

V gene TRBV19 combines with J gene TRBJ1-5; TRBD1 matches 12 bases. The CDR3 contains 19 residues. With V trimmed by 3 bases and J by 1 base, 10 bases remained unmatched. From germline, CDR1 is LNHDA and CDR2 SQIVND (reference sequence). CDR3 sequence (DNA): TGTGCCAGTAGTATGGGGAGGGGGACAGGGGGCGGGAGCAATCAGCCCCAGCATTTT. This encodes CASSMGRGTGGGSNQPQHF. The full variable domain, in which reference TRBV19 and TRBJ1-5 provide the parts outside the CDR3, is DGGITQSPKYLFRKEGQNVTLSCEQNLNHDAMYWYRQDPGQGLRLIYYSQIVNDFQKGDIAEGYSVSREKKESFPLTVTSAQKNPTAFYLCASSMGRGTGGGSNQPQHFGDGTRLSIL.

The chain recombines TRBV19 with TRBJ2-3; perhaps TRBD2 as D (6 bases). With 6 bases removed from V and 4 bases from J, the gap between germline ends came to 17 bases. This CDR3 is built from 15 residues. CDR1 and CDR2 (germline): LNHDA, SQIVND (reference sequence). CDR3 region: CASSLIGGGSDTQYF. In DNA form, the CDR3 reads TGTGCCAGTAGCCTTATCGGGGGTGGGTCAGATACGCAGTATTTT.

V usage is TRBV5-4 and J usage is TRBJ1-6; weak D call: TRBD1 (6 bases). The CDR3 has 16 residues. The V gene lost 10 bases and the J gene lost 4 bases, with 21 bases spanning the gap. From germline, CDR1 is SGHNT and CDR2 YYREEE (reference sequence). CDR3 sequence: CAGGKGGDNYNSPLHF. DNA for the CDR3: TGTGCCGGCGGCAAGGGAGGGGACAATTATAATTCACCCCTCCACTTT.

The chain couples TRBV13 to TRBJ2-3; 11 nucleotides agree with TRBD2. Trimming cost V 5 bases and J 4 bases; bases outside gene matches: 14. CDR1 is PRHDT, CDR2 FYEKMQ, per germline (reference sequence). This CDR3 is 18 amino acids long. The CDR3 loop is CASSLLPGTSGGADTQYF. The CDR3 region has the DNA TGTGCCAGCAGCCTTCTACCTGGGACTAGCGGCGGGGCAGATACGCAGTATTTT.

This chain connects TRBV7-9 to TRBJ1-2, with TRBD1 matching 7 bases. This CDR3 region has 16 residues. CDR1 is SEHNR, CDR2 FQNEAQ, per germline (reference sequence). J lost 4 bases, V lost 4 bases, and 12 bases had no gene match. The CDR3 coding sequence is TGTGCCAGCAGCTCCCCCCGACAGGGTACCCTCTATGGCTACACCTTC. Translated, it gives CASSSPRQGTLYGYTF.

The V call is TRBV4-2, the J call TRBJ1-1, with 7 bases aligning to TRBD1. Germline CDR1 is LGHNA and CDR2 is YNFKEQ. J lost 6 bases, V lost 1 base, and 8 bases had no gene match. The CDR3 contains 15 residues. The DNA of the CDR3 is TGTGCCAGCAGCCAAGCGAGAGGGCAGGGGGCTGAAGCTTTCTTT. Translation: CASSQARGQGAEAFF.

The chain employs TRBV11-2 and TRBJ2-1; D is possibly TRBD1 (6 bases). Trimming removed 5 bases from V and 11 bases from J, with 16 bases in between. Germline V gene data show CDR1 as SGHAT and CDR2 as FQNNGV. CDR3 length equals 13 residues. Written as DNA, the CDR3 is TGTGCCAGCAGCCCCGTTCAGGGGTATAAGCAGTTCTTC. Its protein product is CASSPVQGYKQFF.

This clone came up once. This chain uses TRBV6-4 with TRBJ2-1; D might be TRBD2 (6 bases). This CDR3 contains 15 residues. The germline CDR1 and CDR2 sequences are MRHNA and SNTAGT. V lost 2 bases and J lost 3, with 11 bases in between. CDR3 sequence: CASSDRGGDYNEQFF. The CDR3 bases are TGTGCCAGCAGTGACCGGGGAGGAGACTACAATGAGCAGTTCTTC.

The chain combines TRBV5-1 with TRBJ2-3; D remains unclear. Trimming left V 2 bases short and J 4 bases short, with 2 bases between. The CDR3 is 11 residues long. CDR1 and CDR2 from the germline V gene are SGHRS and YFSETQ. CDR3 residues: CASSFADTQYF. CDR3 DNA sequence: TGCGCCAGCAGCTTCGCAGATACGCAGTATTTT. Full variable domain (remainder filled in from reference TRBV5-1 and TRBJ2-3): KAGVTQTPRYLIKTRGQQVTLSCSPISGHRSVSWYQQTPGQGLQFLFEYFSETQRNKGNFPGRFSGRQFSNSRSEMNVSTLELGDSALYLCASSFADTQYFGPGTRLTVL.

The chain combines TRBV7-6 with TRBJ1-6; D is uncertain. The CDR3 loop spans 20 amino acids. CDR1 is SGHVS and CDR2 is FNYEAQ in the germline V gene. V gave up 5 bases and J gave up 6 bases, with 29 bases separating them. For the CDR3, the DNA is TGTGCCAGCAGCCCTACCCCAATCTTCCTCCCCGCCCGACTTAATTCACCCCTCCACTTT. Translating gives CASSPTPIFLPARLNSPLHF.

The chain has TRBV28 and TRBJ1-6; D ambiguous. The CDR3 covers 13 residues. With 3 bases removed from V and 10 bases from J, the gap between germline ends came to 10 bases. Per germline, CDR1 MDHEN and CDR2 SYDVKM. The CDR3, as DNA: TGTGCCAGCAGTTTGGATGGGGAGTCACCCCTCCACTTT. Encoded protein: CASSLDGESPLHF.

The chain recombines TRBV19 with TRBJ2-2, with D tentatively TRBD1 (6 bases). V lost 3 bases and J lost 4, with 12 bases in between. Germline CDR1 LNHDA, CDR2 SQIVND (reference sequence). CDR3 length equals 15 residues. Written as DNA, the CDR3 is TGTGCCAGTAGTATGATGGGGGCCCGCACCGGGGAGCTGTTTTTT. This gives the protein CASSMMGARTGELFF.

The chain links TRBV6-6 to TRBJ1-4; D perhaps matches TRBD1 (5 bases). Trimming shortened V by 2 bases and J by 0 bases, and 7 bases separated the two germline ends. The V gene's germline CDR1 is MNHNY and CDR2 SVGAGI (reference sequence). This CDR3 region has 15 residues. Here the CDR3 DNA reads TGTGCCAGCAGTTACCCAGGGCCAACTAATGAAAAACTGTTTTTT. Translated, it gives CASSYPGPTNEKLFF.

The V and J genes are TRBV27 and TRBJ1-2; 9 nucleotides align to TRBD1. The CDR3 loop spans 15 amino acids. With V trimmed by 3 bases and J by 4 bases, 6 bases remained unmatched. Germline V lookup: CDR1 MNHEY, CDR2 SMNVEV (reference sequence). CDR3 coding DNA: TGTGCCAGCAGTTTGTCGGGACAGGGATTCTATGGCTACACCTTC. Translation gives CASSLSGQGFYGYTF.

This chain joins TRBV6-1 and TRBJ2-7; a possible D gene is TRBD1 (6 bases). Trimming removed 6 bases at V and 2 bases at J, with 14 bases between. Germline CDR1 is MNHNS and CDR2 is SASEGT. This CDR3 is built from 14 residues. The chain's CDR3 is CASSRTAPTYEQYF. DNA for the CDR3: TGTGCCAGCAGCCGGACAGCACCGACCTACGAGCAGTACTTC.

The chain links TRBV18 to TRBJ2-7, with D unresolved. Germline V gene data show CDR1 as KGHSH and CDR2 as LQKENI. V gave up 1 base and J gave up 0 bases, with 7 bases separating them. The CDR3 extends over 14 amino acids. CDR3 in amino acids: CASSPRATSYEQYF. As DNA, the CDR3 is TGTGCCAGCTCACCACGGGCTACCTCCTACGAGCAGTACTTC. Using reference TRBV18 and TRBJ2-7 for the parts outside the CDR3, the full variable domain is NAGVMQNPRHLVRRRGQEARLRCSPMKGHSHVYWYRQLPEEGLKFMVYLQKENIIDESGMPKERFSAEFPKEGPSILRIQQVVRGDSAAYFCASSPRATSYEQYFGPGTRLTVT.

This clone has a single count. The chain employs TRBV19 and TRBJ1-3, with D possibly TRBD1 on 5 matching bases. Trimming left V 7 bases short and J 0 bases short, with 19 bases between. In germline, CDR1 is LNHDA, CDR2 SQIVND (reference sequence). This CDR3 spans 17 amino acids. The CDR3 region is CASTGGMGLSSGNTIYF. The CDR3 DNA reads TGTGCCAGTACGGGGGGGATGGGTTTGAGCTCTGGAAACACCATATATTTT. Variable domain in full (rest from reference TRBV19 and TRBJ1-3): DGGITQSPKYLFRKEGQNVTLSCEQNLNHDAMYWYRQDPGQGLRLIYYSQIVNDFQKGDIAEGYSVSREKKESFPLTVTSAQKNPTAFYLCASTGGMGLSSGNTIYFGEGSWLTVV.

The chain employs TRBV5-6 and TRBJ2-7; 9 bases map to TRBD2. The CDR3 runs to 14 residues. CDR1 and CDR2 (germline): SGHDT, YYEEEE. V trimming: 7 bases; J trimming: 1 base; junction bases outside the gene matches: 6. Written as DNA, the CDR3 is TGTGCCAGCGGTAAAGCGGGGGGATCCTACGAGCAGTACTTC. Protein sequence: CASGKAGGSYEQYF.

The chain carries TRBV28 and TRBJ2-1; perhaps TRBD2 as D (7 bases). Trimming removed 6 bases from V and 4 bases from J, with 10 bases in between. Germline V lookup: CDR1 MDHEN, CDR2 SYDVKM. This CDR3 spans 13 amino acids. The CDR3 is CASRGGPYNEQFF. The DNA for the CDR3 is TGTGCCAGCAGGGGGGGGCCATACAATGAGCAGTTCTTC. Combining the CDR3 with reference TRBV28 and TRBJ2-1 gives the whole variable domain DVKVTQSSRYLVKRTGEKVFLECVQDMDHENMFWYRQDPGLGLRLIYFSYDVKMKEKGDIPEGYSVSREKKERFSLILESASTNQTSMYLCASRGGPYNEQFFGPGTRLTVL.